The T cell receptor (beta chain) described here comes from a study of T cell repertoires in cytomegalovirus infection. TCRdb called the reads again in MiXCR, with one record for every CDR3 protein. The data contain about 920,000 distinct CDR3 sequences, around 30% of them singletons. This clonotype was detected many times. Its specificity is not known. CDR3 size: 17 residues. Per germline, CDR1 SGHVS and CDR2 FQNEAQ. With 2 bases clipped from V and 3 bases from J, the junction kept 9 bases outside the gene matches. The sequence was obtained from a human donor in good health (CMV status not recorded). Some clones in this sample may be carry-over from other donors' samples. This sample comprised cultured CD8+ T cells from PBMCs, obtained from culture after CMV antigen stimulation. The chain recombines TRBV7-8 with TRBJ2-5, with 10 bases that match TRBD2. This chain's CDR3 is CASSLPQAGGREETQYF. The CDR3 DNA reads as TGTGCCAGCAGCTTACCCCAAGCGGGGGGGAGGGAAGAGACCCAGTACTTC.